This T cell receptor beta chain appears in the sequencing data of a study of shared clonotypes between healthy human individuals. Study details: Three plates were used per donor for CD4 naive, three for CD4 memory, two for CD8 naive and one for CD8 memory. Findings of the study overall: Naive CD4 clonotypes overlapped across a few donors at approximately 4.5%.

The CDR3 extends over 14 amino acids. The V gene's germline CDR1 is SNHLY and CDR2 FYNNEI. V was clipped by 4 bases and J by 2 bases; unmatched bases: 5. Terminally differentiated effector memory CD45RA+ cells were excluded from the naive CD8 cells, which were CD45RO-negative and positively selected for CCR7. The study drew all its donors from Caucasian adults living in Nashville, Tennessee. Here immunoSEQ multiplex PCR was the method, and the copy in TCRdb shows in-frame clones only, minus some. The sample shows more than 500,000 clones, about 95% of them seen only once. As concerns this clone: Its antigen is unknown.

The V and J genes are TRBV2 and TRBJ2-7; 7 nucleotides align to TRBD1. The TCR originated in a woman aged 30 to 39 in good health. Sequenced: naive CD8+ T cells sorted from blood. CDR3 DNA sequence: TGTGCCAGCAGTGCAGGGACAGAGGCCTACGAGCAGTACTTC. It yields the protein CASSAGTEAYEQYF. The full variable domain, its missing parts supplied by reference TRBV2 and TRBJ2-7, is EPEVTQTPSHQVTQMGQEVILRCVPISNHLYFYWYRQILGQKVEFLVSFYNNEISEKSEIFDDQFSVERPDGSNFTLKIRSTKLEDSAMYFCASSAGTEAYEQYFGPGTRLTVT.